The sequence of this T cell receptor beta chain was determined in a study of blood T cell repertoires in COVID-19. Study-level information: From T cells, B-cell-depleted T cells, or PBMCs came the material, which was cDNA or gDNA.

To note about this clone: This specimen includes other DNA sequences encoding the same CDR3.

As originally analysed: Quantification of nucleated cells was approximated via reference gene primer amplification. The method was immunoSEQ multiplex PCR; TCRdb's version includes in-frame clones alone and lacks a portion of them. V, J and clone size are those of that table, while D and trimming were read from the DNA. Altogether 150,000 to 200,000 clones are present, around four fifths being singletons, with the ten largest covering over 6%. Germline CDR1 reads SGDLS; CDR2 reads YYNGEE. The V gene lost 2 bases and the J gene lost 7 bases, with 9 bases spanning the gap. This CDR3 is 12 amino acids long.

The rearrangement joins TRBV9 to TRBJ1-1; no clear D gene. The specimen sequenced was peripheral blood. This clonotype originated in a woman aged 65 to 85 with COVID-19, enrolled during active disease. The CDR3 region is CASSVDRGEAFF. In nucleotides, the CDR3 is TGTGCCAGCAGCGTTGACCGGGGTGAAGCTTTCTTT.